A single sample is the source of the 18 T cell receptor beta chains below, sequenced in a study of human T cells and chemical hapten exposure. TCRdb recomputed calls from the RACE reads with MiXCR, one row per CDR3 protein. This table holds about 96,000 distinct CDR3 sequences, 9.3% found once. Time point: patch test 2, 6 weeks after DPC sensitization. Treatment here: therapeutic diphenylcyclopropenone sensitization with weekly scalp DPC. Sequencing used whole blood, obtained in connection with sensitization to the hapten diphenylcyclopropenone (DPC). These receptors came from a middle-aged woman with alopecia areata. Some clones in this sample may be carry-over from other donors' samples.

This clonotype has more than one count but fewer than ten. J is TRBJ1-6 and V is TRBV27; 8 nucleotides line up with TRBD1. There are 18 residues in the CDR3. Germline CDR1 is MNHEY and CDR2 is SMNVEV (reference sequence). After removal of 3 bases from V and 0 bases from J, the junction contained 7 bases not matched to a gene. The CDR3 bases are TGTGCCAGCAGTTTTAGGGGACAGGCGAGCTCCTATAATTCACCCCTCCACTTT. This translates into CASSFRGQASSYNSPLHF.

Only a few counts were recorded for this clonotype. This chain uses TRBV6-5 with TRBJ2-5; D perhaps matches TRBD2 (6 bases). V gave up 5 bases and J gave up 5 bases, with 21 bases separating them. Germline V lookup: CDR1 MNHEY, CDR2 SVGAGI. The CDR3 has 16 residues. DNA for the CDR3: TGTGCCAGCAGTCGGGGGATGTCTACAGGAGGCGAGACCCAGTACTTC. Its protein is CASSRGMSTGGETQYF.

The rearrangement links TRBV3-2 to TRBJ2-3. TRBV3-2 is a documented pseudogene. The CDR3 has 15 residues. The CDR3 DNA reads TGTGCCAGCAGCCAAGAGGAGAGAGGCACAGATACGCAGTATTTT. As protein: CASSQEERGTDTQYF.

The chain is built from TRBV6-2 or TRBV6-3 and TRBJ1-5; a weak D match, TRBD1 (5 bases). The CDR3 spans 15 residues. Germline-derived CDR1 and CDR2 are MNHEY and SVGEGT. Trimming cost V 7 bases and J 4 bases, with 17 bases left between them. The CDR3 DNA reads as TGTGCCAGCACCCCTCAGGGATTTGGGAATCAGCCCCAGCATTTT. As protein: CASTPQGFGNQPQHF.

This clonotype turned up a few times. V is TRBV6-2 or TRBV6-3 and J is TRBJ1-1; no clear D gene. There are 11 residues in the CDR3. CDR1 MNHEY and CDR2 SVGEGT come from the germline V gene. Here the CDR3 reads CGSSKNTEAFF. The CDR3 DNA reads TGTGGGTCCAGTAAGAACACTGAAGCTTTCTTT.

The chain carries TRBV29-1 and TRBJ2-5; 7 bases are shared with TRBD1. In germline, CDR1 is SQVTM, CDR2 ANQGSEA. Losses at the gene ends were 3 bases for V and 6 bases for J; bases not matched to a gene: 7. The CDR3 totals 13 residues. The CDR3 protein is CSVDEGAQKTQYF. The CDR3 DNA is TGCAGCGTTGATGAGGGGGCGCAGAAGACCCAGTACTTC.

Ten or more counts support this clonotype. The CDR3 protein is CASSPPDRSSYEQYF. CDR3 coding DNA: TGTGCCAGCTCACCACCCGACAGAAGCTCCTACGAGCAGTACTTC. The J gene is TRBJ2-7, the V gene TRBV18, with D perhaps TRBD1 (5 bases). V was clipped by 0 bases and J by 0 bases, with 9 bases between them. CDR1 is KGHSH, CDR2 LQKENI, per germline. This CDR3 region has 15 residues.

In this sample, this clonotype turned up many times. The chain is built from TRBV7-8 and TRBJ2-3; 9 nucleotides line up with TRBD2. J lost 6 bases, V lost 1 base, and 8 bases had no gene match. CDR1 and CDR2 (germline): SGHVS, FQNEAQ. CDR3 length equals 16 residues. DNA of the CDR3: TGTGCCAGCAGCTTAGAACTAGCGGGTTCCACGGATACGCAGTATTTT. This codes for CASSLELAGSTDTQYF.

The chain links TRBV10-3 to TRBJ2-1, with 7 positions matching TRBD1. CDR3 size: 14 residues. Germline CDR1 ENHRY, CDR2 SYGVKD. The J segment lost 5 bases and the V segment lost 6 bases, leaving 7 bases of the junction unmatched. The CDR3 sequence is CAIRDGQDNNEQFF. The CDR3 DNA reads as TGTGCCATCAGAGATGGACAGGATAACAATGAGCAGTTCTTC.

This chain connects TRBV9 to TRBJ1-2; unclear D gene. The germline gives CDR1 SGDLS, CDR2 YYNGEE. V gave up 0 bases and J gave up 0 bases, with 9 bases separating them. The CDR3 loop spans 15 amino acids. CDR3 sequence reads: CASSVGTTANYGYTF. The CDR3 DNA reads TGTGCCAGCAGCGTAGGAACTACAGCTAACTATGGCTACACCTTC.

This clonotype was counted ten times or more. V gene TRBV7-2 combines with J gene TRBJ1-4; unclear D gene. Trimming took off 0 bases at V and 0 bases at J, with 5 bases between the two ends. CDR1 and CDR2 from the germline V gene are SGHTA and FQGNSA. The CDR3 length is 15 residues. This chain's CDR3 is CASSLAAATNEKLFF. DNA for the CDR3: TGTGCCAGCAGCTTAGCGGCAGCAACTAATGAAAAACTGTTTTTT.

The sample holds many counts of this clonotype. The chain links TRBV10-2 to TRBJ2-1; D is ambiguous. The CDR3 spans 16 residues. The V and J ends lost 0 bases and 6 bases respectively, with 15 bases between them. Germline values: CDR1 WSHSY, CDR2 SAAADI. CDR3 nucleotide sequence: TGCGCCAGCAGTGAGTCGAGGCCAGGAAGAGGCAATGAGCAGTTCTTC. The encoded protein is CASSESRPGRGNEQFF.

This clonotype was seen a handful of times. The genes are TRBV4-3 and TRBJ2-7, with TRBD2 identical over 7 bases. The V and J ends lost 1 base and 4 bases, in that order; junction bases with no gene match: 10. Germline values: CDR1 LGHNA, CDR2 YSLEER. The CDR3 has 16 residues. CDR3 bases: TGCGCCAGCAGCCAAGCGGGGGAGGCCGGGAGGTACGAGCAGTACTTC. Its translation is CASSQAGEAGRYEQYF.

The V gene is TRBV20-1, the J gene TRBJ2-1; TRBD2 matches 10 bases. This CDR3 spans 14 amino acids. Germline CDR1 reads DFQATT; CDR2 reads SNEGSKA (reference sequence). The junction had 11 bases not matched to a gene; V was cut back by 1 base and J by 14 bases. CDR3 sequence: CSARVPVGTSVKFF. The CDR3 DNA reads as TGCAGTGCTAGAGTACCCGTGGGGACTAGCGTGAAGTTCTTC.

This clonotype was found many times. V and J are TRBV6-2 or TRBV6-3 and TRBJ2-7; D tentatively reads TRBD1 or TRBD2 (5 bases each). The CDR3 consists of 13 residues. Germline V gene sequence: CDR1 MNHEY, CDR2 SVGEGT. The V and J ends lost 5 bases and 3 bases respectively, with 11 bases between them. CDR3 DNA: TGTGCCAGCAGTACGGGACGCCGCTACGAGCAGTACTTC. It translates to CASSTGRRYEQYF.

This clonotype was recorded at least ten times. The J gene is TRBJ2-1, the V gene TRBV27, with TRBD2 identical over 9 bases. Trimming cost V 2 bases and J 9 bases; bases outside gene matches: 11. Per germline, CDR1 MNHEY and CDR2 SMNVEV (reference sequence). This CDR3 contains 16 residues. The DNA for the CDR3 is TGTGCCAGCAGTTTAAGGTCGCTAGCGGGATATGGTGAGCAGTTCTTC. It is translated as CASSLRSLAGYGEQFF.

This clonotype was seen at least ten times. This chain joins TRBV9 and TRBJ1-3, with D perhaps matching TRBD1 (5 bases). The V gene's germline CDR1 is SGDLS and CDR2 YYNGEE. V lost 4 bases to trimming and J lost 1 base, with 15 bases between them. The CDR3 spans 16 residues. DNA of the CDR3: TGTGCCAGCAGCACAAGAGGGGACCGGTCTGGAAACACCATATATTTT. It codes for CASSTRGDRSGNTIYF.

This clonotype occurred a few times. This chain joins TRBV9 and TRBJ2-7; 7 bases are shared with TRBD2. This CDR3 is built from 14 residues. Germline CDR1 and CDR2: SGDLS and YYNGEE. V lost 2 bases, J lost 4 bases, and 6 bases stayed unmatched. The DNA of the CDR3 is TGTGCCAGCAGCGTGGCTAGCGGTTTTTACGAGCAGTACTTC. The encoded protein is CASSVASGFYEQYF.